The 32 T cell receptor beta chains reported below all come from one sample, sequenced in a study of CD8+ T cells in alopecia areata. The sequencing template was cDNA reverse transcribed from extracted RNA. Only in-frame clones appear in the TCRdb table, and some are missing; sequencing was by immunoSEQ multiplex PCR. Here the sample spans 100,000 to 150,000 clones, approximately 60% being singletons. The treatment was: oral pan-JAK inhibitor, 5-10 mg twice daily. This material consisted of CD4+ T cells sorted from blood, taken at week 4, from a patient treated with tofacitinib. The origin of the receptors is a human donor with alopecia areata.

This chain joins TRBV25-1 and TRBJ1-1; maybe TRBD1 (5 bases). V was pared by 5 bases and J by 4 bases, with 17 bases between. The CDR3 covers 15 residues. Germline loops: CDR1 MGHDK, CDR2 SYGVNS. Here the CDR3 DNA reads TGTGCCAGCAGTCGGCAGGTCGGGGGAGGCACTGAAGCTTTCTTT. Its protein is CASSRQVGGGTEAFF.

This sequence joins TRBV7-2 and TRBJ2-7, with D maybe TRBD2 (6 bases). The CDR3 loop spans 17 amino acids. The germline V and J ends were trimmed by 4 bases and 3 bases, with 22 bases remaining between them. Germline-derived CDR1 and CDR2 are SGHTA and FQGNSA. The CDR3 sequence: CASSSVSGSGAFYEQYF. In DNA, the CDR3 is TGTGCCAGCAGCTCGGTATCGGGGTCGGGAGCATTCTACGAGCAGTACTTC.

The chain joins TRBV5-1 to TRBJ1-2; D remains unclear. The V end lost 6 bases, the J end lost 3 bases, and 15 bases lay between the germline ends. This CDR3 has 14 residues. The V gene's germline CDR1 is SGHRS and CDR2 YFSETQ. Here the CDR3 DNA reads TGCGCCAGCACTAGAGTCCCCCGGGACTATGGCTACACCTTC. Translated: CASTRVPRDYGYTF. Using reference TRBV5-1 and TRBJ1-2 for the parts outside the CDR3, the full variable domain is KAGVTQTPRYLIKTRGQQVTLSCSPISGHRSVSWYQQTPGQGLQFLFEYFSETQRNKGNFPGRFSGRQFSNSRSEMNVSTLELGDSALYLCASTRVPRDYGYTFGSGTRLTVV.

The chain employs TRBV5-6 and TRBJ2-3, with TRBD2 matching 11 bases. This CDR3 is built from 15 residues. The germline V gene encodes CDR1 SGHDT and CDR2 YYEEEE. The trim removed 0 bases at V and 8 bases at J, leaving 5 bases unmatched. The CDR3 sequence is CASSLEGTSGGTQYF. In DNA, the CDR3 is TGTGCCAGCAGCTTGGAAGGGACTAGCGGCGGTACGCAGTATTTT.

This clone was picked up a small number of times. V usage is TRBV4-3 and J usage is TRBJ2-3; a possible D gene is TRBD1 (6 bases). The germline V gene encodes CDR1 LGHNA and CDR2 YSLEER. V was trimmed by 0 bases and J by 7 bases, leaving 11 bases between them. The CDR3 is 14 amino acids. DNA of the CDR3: TGCGCCAGCAGCCAAGATCAGGGGACCAATACGCAGTATTTT. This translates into CASSQDQGTNTQYF.

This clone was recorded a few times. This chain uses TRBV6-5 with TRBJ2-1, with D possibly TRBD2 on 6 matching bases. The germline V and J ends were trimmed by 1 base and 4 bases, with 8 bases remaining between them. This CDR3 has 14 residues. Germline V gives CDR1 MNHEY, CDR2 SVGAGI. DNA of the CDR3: TGTGCCAGCAGTTACTGGGGGGATTACAATGAGCAGTTCTTC. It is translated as CASSYWGDYNEQFF.

CDR3 bases: TGCAGTGCTAGTTCAGGATTAACCCAGTACTTC. Translation gives CSASSGLTQYF. The V and J genes are TRBV20-1 and TRBJ2-5, with D unresolved. Germline assignment: CDR1 DFQATT and CDR2 SNEGSKA (reference sequence). Trimming shortened V by 3 bases and J by 8 bases, and 10 bases separated the two germline ends. CDR3 length: 11 residues.

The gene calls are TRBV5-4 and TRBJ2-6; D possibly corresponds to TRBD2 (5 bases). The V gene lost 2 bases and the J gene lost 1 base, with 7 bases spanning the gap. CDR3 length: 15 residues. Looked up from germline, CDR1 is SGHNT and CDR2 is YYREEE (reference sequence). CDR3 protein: CASSFGGSGANVLTF. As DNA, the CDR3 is TGTGCCAGCAGCTTTGGAGGATCTGGGGCCAACGTCCTGACTTTC. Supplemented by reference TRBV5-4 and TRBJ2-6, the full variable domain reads ETGVTQSPTHLIKTRGQQVTLRCSSQSGHNTVSWYQQALGQGPQFIFQYYREEENGRGNFPPRFSGLQFPNYSSELNVNALELDDSALYLCASSFGGSGANVLTFGAGSRLTVL.

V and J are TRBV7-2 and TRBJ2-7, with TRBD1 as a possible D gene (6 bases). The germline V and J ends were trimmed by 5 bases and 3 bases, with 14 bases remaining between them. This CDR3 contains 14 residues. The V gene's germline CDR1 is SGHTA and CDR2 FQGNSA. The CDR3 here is CASSITQGSYEQYF. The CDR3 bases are TGTGCCAGCAGCATAACACAGGGTAGCTACGAGCAGTACTTC.

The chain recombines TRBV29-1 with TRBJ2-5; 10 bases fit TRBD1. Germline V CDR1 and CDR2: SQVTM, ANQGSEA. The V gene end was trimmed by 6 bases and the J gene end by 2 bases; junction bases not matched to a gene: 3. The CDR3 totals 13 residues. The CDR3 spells CSVRTGGQETQYF. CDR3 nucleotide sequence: TGCAGCGTGCGGACAGGGGGGCAAGAGACCCAGTACTTC.

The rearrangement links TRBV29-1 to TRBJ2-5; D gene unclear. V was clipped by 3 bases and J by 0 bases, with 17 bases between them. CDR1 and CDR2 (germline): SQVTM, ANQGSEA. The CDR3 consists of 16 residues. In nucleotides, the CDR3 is TGCAGCGTTGAGGGCCCTGTGGCGTTGTACCAAGAGACCCAGTACTTC. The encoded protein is CSVEGPVALYQETQYF.

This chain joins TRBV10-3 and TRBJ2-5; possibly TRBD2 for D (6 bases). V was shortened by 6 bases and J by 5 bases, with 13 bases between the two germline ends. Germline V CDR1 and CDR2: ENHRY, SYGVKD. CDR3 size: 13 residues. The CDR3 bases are TGTGCCATCAGCCAGGACTACCGGGAGACCCAGTACTTC. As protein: CAISQDYRETQYF.

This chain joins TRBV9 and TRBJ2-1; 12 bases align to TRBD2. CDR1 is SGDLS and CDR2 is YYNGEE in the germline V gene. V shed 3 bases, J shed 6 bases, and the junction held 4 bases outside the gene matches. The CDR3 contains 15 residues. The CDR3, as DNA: TGTGCCAGCAGCGCCCGGACTAGCGGGACCAATGAGCAGTTCTTC. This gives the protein CASSARTSGTNEQFF. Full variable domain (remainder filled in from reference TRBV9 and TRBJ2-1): DSGVTQTPKHLITATGQRVTLRCSPRSGDLSVYWYQQSLDQGLQFLIQYYNGEERAKGNILERFSAQQFPDLHSELNLSSLELGDSALYFCASSARTSGTNEQFFGPGTRLTVL.

CDR3 bases: TGTGCCAGCAGCTTTGGCCTCCTCAACACTCAGCCCCAGCATTTT. Its protein is CASSFGLLNTQPQHF. The J gene is TRBJ1-5, the V gene TRBV7-2; D remains ambiguous. Germline V lookup: CDR1 SGHTA, CDR2 FQGNSA. The V end lost 3 bases, the J end lost 6 bases, and 15 bases lay between the germline ends. CDR3 length: 15 residues.

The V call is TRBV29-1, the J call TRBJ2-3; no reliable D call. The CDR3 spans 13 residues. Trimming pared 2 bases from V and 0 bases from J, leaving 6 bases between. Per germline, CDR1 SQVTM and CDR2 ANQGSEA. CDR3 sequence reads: CSVERQSTDTQYF. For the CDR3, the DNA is TGCAGCGTTGAACGGCAGAGCACAGATACGCAGTATTTT.

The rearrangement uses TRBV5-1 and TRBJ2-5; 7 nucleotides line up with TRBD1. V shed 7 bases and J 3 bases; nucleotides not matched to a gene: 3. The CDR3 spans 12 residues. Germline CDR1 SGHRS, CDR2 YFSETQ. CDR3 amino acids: CASLDREETQYF. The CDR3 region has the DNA TGCGCCAGCTTAGACAGGGAAGAGACCCAGTACTTC.

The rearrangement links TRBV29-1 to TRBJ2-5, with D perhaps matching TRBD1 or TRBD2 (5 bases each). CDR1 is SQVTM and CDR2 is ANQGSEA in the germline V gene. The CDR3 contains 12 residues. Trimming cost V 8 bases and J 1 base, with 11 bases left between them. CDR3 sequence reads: CSSRGTQETQYF. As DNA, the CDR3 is TGCAGCTCCCGGGGCACCCAAGAGACCCAGTACTTC. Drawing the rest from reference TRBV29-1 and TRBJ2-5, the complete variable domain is SAVISQKPSRDICQRGTSLTIQCQVDSQVTMMFWYRQQPGQSLTLIATANQGSEATYESGFVIDKFPISRPNLTFSTLTVSNMSPEDSSIYLCSSRGTQETQYFGPGTRLLVL.

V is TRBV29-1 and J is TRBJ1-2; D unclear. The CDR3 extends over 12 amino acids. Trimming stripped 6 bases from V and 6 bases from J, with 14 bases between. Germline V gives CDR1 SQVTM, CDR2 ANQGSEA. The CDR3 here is CSVATLRNGYTF. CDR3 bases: TGCAGCGTCGCGACACTGAGGAATGGCTACACCTTC.

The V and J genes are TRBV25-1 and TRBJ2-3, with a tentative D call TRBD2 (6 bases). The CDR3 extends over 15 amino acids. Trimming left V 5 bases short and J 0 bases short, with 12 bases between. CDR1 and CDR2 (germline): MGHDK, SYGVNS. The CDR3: CASSFIGTSTDTQYF. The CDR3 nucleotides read TGTGCCAGCAGTTTCATCGGGACTAGCACAGATACGCAGTATTTT.

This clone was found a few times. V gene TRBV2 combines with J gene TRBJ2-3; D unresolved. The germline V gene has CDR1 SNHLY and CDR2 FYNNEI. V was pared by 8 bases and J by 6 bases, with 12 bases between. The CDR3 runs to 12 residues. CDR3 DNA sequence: TGTGCCAGCTCTCTCTACGGCGATACGCAGTATTTT. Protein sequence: CASSLYGDTQYF.

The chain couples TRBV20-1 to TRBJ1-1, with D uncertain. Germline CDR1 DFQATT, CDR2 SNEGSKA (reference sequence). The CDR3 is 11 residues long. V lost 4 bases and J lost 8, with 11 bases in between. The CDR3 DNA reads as TGCAGTGCTAACGCCGGGTACGAAGCTTTCTTT. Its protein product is CSANAGYEAFF.

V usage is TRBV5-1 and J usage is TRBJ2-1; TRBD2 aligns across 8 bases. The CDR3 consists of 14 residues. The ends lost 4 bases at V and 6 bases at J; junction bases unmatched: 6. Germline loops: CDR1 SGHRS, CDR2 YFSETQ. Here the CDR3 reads CASSIGLASNEQFF. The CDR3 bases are TGCGCCAGCAGCATAGGACTAGCCAGCAATGAGCAGTTCTTC.

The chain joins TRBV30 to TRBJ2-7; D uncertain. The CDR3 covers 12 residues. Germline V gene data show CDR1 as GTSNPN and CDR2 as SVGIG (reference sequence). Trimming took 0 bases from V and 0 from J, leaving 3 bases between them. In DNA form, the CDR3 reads TGTGCCTGGAGTGTCGGCTCCTACGAGCAGTACTTC. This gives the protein CAWSVGSYEQYF.

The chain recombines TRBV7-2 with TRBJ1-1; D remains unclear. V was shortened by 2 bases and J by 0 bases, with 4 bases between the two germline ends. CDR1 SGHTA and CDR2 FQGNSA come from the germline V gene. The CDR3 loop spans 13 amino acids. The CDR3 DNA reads TGTGCCAGCAGCTTAAAGGTGAACACTGAAGCTTTCTTT. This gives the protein CASSLKVNTEAFF.

In DNA form, the CDR3 reads TGTGCCAGCAGCCTACATCCGGGGGACGCGGAGCACGAGCAGTACTTC. The encoded protein is CASSLHPGDAEHEQYF. This chain joins TRBV9 and TRBJ2-7; a possible D gene is TRBD2 (6 bases). The germline V and J ends were trimmed by 4 bases and 5 bases, with 22 bases remaining between them. CDR1 is SGDLS, CDR2 YYNGEE, per germline. The CDR3 extends over 16 amino acids.

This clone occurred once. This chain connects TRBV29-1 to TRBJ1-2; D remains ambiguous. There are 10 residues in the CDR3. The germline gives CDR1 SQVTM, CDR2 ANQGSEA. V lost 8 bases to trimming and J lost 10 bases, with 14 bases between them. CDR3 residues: CSTAGPDYTF. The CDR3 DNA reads TGCAGCACCGCCGGGCCTGACTACACCTTC.

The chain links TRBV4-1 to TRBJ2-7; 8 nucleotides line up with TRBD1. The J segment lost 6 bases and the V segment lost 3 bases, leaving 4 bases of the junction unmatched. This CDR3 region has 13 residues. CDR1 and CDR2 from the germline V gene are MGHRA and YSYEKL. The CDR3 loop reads CASSQTGVGEQYF. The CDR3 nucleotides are TGCGCCAGCAGCCAGACAGGGGTTGGCGAGCAGTACTTC.

The CDR3 is CSVSPGYEQYF. The CDR3 coding sequence is TGCAGCGTTAGTCCCGGCTACGAGCAGTACTTC. This sequence joins TRBV29-1 and TRBJ2-7; D unclear. This CDR3 has 11 amino acids. Germline V gives CDR1 SQVTM, CDR2 ANQGSEA. Trimming pared 5 bases from V and 3 bases from J, leaving 8 bases between.

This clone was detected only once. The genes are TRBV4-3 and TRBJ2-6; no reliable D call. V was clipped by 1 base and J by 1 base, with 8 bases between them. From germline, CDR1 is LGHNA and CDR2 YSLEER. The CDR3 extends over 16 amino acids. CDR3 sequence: CASSQVLGSGANVLTF. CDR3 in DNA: TGCGCCAGCAGCCAAGTCCTGGGATCTGGGGCCAACGTCCTGACTTTC.

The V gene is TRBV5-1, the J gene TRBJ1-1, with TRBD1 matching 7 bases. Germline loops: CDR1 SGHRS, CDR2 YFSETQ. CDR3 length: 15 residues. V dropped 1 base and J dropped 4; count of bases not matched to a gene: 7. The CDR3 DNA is TGCGCCAGCAGCTTGAAGGGGGCGCGGAGCACTGAAGCTTTCTTT. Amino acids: CASSLKGARSTEAFF.

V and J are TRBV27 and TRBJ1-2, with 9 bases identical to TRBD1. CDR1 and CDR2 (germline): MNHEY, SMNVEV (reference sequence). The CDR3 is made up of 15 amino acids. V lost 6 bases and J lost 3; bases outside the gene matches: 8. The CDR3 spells CASSSGQGIHYGYTF. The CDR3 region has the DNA TGTGCCAGCAGCTCTGGACAGGGGATACACTATGGCTACACCTTC.

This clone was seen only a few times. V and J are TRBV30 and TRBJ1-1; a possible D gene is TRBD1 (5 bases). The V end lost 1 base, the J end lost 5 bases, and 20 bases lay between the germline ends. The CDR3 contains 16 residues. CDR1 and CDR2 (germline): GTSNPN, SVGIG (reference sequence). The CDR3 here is CAWSDSPDGRGTEAFF. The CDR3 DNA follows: TGTGCCTGGAGTGATTCTCCCGACGGGAGGGGTACTGAAGCTTTCTTT. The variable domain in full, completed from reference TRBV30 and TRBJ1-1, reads SQTIHQWPATLVQPVGSPLSLECTVEGTSNPNLYWYRQAAGRGLQLLFYSVGIGQISSEVPQNLSASRPQDRQFILSSKKLLLSDSGFYLCAWSDSPDGRGTEAFFGQGTRLTVV.